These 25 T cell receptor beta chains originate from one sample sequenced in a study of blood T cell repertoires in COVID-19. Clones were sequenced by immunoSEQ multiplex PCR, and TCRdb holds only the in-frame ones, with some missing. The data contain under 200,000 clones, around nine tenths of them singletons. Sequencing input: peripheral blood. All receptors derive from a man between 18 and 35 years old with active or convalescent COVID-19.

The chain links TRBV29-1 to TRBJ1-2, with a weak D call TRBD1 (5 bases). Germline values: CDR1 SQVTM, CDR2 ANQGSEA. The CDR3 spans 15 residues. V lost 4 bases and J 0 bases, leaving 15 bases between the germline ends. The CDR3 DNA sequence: TGCAGCGTTGGGAAAGTAGGGGTAGCTAACTATGGCTACACCTTC. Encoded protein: CSVGKVGVANYGYTF.

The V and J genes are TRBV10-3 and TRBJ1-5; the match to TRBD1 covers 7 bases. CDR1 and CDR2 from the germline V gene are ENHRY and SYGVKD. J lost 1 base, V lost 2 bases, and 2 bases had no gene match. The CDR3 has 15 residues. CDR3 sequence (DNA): TGTGCCATCAGTGAGGCAGGGGGAAGCAATCAGCCCCAGCATTTT. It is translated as CAISEAGGSNQPQHF.

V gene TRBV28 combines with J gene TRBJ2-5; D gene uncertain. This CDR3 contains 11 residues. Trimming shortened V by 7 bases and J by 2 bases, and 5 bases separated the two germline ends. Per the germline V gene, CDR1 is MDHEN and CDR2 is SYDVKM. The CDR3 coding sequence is TGTGCCAGCATTAATCAAGAGACCCAGTACTTC. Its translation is CASINQETQYF.

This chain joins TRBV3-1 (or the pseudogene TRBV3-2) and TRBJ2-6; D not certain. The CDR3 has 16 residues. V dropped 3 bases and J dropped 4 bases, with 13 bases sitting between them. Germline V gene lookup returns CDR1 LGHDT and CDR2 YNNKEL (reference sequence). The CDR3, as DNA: TGTGCCAGCAGCCATACGGCACAGCTGGGGGCCAACGTCCTGACTTTC. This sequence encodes CASSHTAQLGANVLTF.

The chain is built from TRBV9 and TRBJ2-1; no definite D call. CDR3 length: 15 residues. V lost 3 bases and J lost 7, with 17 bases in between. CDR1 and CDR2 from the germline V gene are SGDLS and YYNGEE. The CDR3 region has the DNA TGTGCCAGCAGCGCCGAACAGTTAACGTGGAATGAGCAGTTCTTC. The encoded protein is CASSAEQLTWNEQFF.

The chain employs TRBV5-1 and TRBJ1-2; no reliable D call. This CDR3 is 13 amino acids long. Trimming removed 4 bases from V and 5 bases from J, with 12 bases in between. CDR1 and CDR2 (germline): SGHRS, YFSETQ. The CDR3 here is CASSPEPTYGYTF. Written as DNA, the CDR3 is TGCGCCAGCAGCCCCGAACCCACTTATGGCTACACCTTC.

For the CDR3, the DNA is TGTGCCAGCAGCTTAGGAACGGGGGGGCACAATGAGCAGTTCTTC. This encodes CASSLGTGGHNEQFF. The chain joins TRBV11-3 to TRBJ2-1; 8 bases agree with TRBD2. The CDR3 length is 15 residues. CDR1 SGHNT and CDR2 YENEEA come from the germline V gene. Trimming took 1 base from V and 5 from J; bases not matched to a gene: 4.

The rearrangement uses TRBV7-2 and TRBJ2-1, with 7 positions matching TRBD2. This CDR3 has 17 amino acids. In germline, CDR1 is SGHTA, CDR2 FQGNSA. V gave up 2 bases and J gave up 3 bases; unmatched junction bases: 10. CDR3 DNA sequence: TGTGCCAGCAGCTTATCTTTTCGGGGGGAGTACTACAATGAGCAGTTCTTC. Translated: CASSLSFRGEYYNEQFF.

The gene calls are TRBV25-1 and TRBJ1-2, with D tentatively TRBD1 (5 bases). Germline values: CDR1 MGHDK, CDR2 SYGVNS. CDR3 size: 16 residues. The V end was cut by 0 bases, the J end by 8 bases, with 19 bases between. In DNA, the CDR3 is TGTGCCAGCAGTGAATATACCGATAGCGGGGCGGACGGCTACACCTTC. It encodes CASSEYTDSGADGYTF.

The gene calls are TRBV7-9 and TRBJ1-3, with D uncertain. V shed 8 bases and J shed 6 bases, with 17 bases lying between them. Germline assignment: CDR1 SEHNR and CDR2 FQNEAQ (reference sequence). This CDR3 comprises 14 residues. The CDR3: CASAQLTLKNTIYF. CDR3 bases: TGTGCCAGCGCACAGCTAACCCTAAAAAACACCATATATTTT. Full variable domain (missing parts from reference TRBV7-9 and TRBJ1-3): DTGVSQNPRHKITKRGQNVTFRCDPISEHNRLYWYRQTLGQGPEFLTYFQNEAQLEKSRLLSDRFSAERPKGSFSTLEIQRTEQGDSAMYLCASAQLTLKNTIYFGEGSWLTVV.

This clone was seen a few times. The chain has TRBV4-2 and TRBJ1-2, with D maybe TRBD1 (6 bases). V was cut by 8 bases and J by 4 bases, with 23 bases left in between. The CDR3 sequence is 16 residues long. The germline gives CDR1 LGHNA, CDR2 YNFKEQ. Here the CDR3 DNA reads TGTGCCAGCGGGGACCCCGGGACATCAAACCCCTATGGCTACACCTTC. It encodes CASGDPGTSNPYGYTF.

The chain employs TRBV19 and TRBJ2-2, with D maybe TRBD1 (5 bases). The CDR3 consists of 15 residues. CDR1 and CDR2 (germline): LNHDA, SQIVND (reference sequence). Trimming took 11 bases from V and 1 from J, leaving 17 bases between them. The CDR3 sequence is CASNRQTGNTGELFF. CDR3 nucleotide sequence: TGTGCCTCTAATCGACAGACGGGGAACACCGGGGAGCTGTTTTTT.

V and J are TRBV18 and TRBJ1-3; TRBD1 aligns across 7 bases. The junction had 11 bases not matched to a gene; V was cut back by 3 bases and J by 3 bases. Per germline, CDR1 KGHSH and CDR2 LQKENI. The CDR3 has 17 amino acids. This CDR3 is CASSPRVRDSVGNTIYF. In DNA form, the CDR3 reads TGTGCCAGCTCACCCAGAGTCCGGGACAGCGTTGGAAACACCATATATTTT.

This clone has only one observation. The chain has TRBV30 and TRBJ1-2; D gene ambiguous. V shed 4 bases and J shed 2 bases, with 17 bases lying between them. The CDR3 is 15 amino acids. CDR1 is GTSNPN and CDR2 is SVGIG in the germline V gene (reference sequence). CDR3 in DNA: TGTGCCTGGACCCAGGCAGCCGTCCCAAACTATGGCTACACCTTC. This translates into CAWTQAAVPNYGYTF.

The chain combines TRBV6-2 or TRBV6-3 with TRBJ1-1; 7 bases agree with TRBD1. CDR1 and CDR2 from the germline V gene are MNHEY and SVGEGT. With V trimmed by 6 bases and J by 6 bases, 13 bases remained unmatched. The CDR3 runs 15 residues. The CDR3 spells CASSHVRQGSPEAFF. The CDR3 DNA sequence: TGTGCCAGCAGCCACGTTCGACAGGGCTCCCCTGAAGCTTTCTTT.

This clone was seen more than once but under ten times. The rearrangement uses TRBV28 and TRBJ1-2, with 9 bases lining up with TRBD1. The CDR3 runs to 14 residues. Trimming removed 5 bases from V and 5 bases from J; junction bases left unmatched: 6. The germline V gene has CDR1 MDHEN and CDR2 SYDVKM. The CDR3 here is CASSTPGQGYGYTF. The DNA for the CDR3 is TGTGCCAGCAGTACCCCCGGACAGGGGTATGGCTACACCTTC.

Here the CDR3 reads CASSNPTGGPYGYTF. Written as DNA, the CDR3 is TGTGCCAGCAGTAACCCTACAGGGGGGCCCTATGGCTACACCTTC. The V and J genes are TRBV6-5 and TRBJ1-2, with TRBD1 identical over 8 bases. The length of the CDR3 is 15 residues. V shed 5 bases and J 4 bases; nucleotides not matched to a gene: 9. Germline V gene sequence: CDR1 MNHEY, CDR2 SVGAGI.

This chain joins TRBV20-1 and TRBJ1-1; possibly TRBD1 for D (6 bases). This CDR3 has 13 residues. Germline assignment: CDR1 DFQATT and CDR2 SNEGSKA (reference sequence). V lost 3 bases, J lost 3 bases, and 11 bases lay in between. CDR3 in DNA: TGCAGTGCTAGTACAGGGTCACACACTGAAGCTTTCTTT. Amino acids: CSASTGSHTEAFF.

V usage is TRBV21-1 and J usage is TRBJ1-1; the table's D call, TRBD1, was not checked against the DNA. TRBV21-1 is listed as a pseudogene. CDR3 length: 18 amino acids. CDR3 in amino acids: CASDTRTGRARVNTEAFF. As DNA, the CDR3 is TGTGCCAGTGATACTAGGACAGGGAGGGCCCGCGTGAACACTGAAGCTTTCTTT.

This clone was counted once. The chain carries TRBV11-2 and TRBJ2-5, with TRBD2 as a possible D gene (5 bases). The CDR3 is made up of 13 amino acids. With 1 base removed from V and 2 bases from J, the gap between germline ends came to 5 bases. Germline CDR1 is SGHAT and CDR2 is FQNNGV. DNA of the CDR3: TGTGCCAGCAGCTTAGGACTACAAGAGACCCAGTACTTC. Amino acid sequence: CASSLGLQETQYF.

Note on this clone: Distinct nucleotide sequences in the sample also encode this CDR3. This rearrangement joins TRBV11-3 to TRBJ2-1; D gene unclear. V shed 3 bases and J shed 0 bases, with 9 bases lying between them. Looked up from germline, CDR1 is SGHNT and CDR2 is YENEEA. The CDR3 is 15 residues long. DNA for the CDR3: TGTGCCAGCAGCTTTGGCGGAAGCTCCTACAATGAGCAGTTCTTC. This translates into CASSFGGSSYNEQFF.

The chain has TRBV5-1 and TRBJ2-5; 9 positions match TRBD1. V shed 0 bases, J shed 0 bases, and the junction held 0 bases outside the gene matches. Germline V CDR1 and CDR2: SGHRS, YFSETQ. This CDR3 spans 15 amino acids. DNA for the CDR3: TGCGCCAGCAGCTTGGGACAGGGGGACCAAGAGACCCAGTACTTC. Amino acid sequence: CASSLGQGDQETQYF.

CDR3 in amino acids: CATGAGGAYGYTF. In DNA form, the CDR3 reads TGTGCCACCGGAGCGGGGGGAGCCTATGGCTACACCTTC. The chain links TRBV19 to TRBJ1-2, with D perhaps matching TRBD1 (5 bases). Germline-derived CDR1 and CDR2 are LNHDA and SQIVND (reference sequence). This CDR3 contains 13 residues. Trimming removed 10 bases at V and 4 bases at J, with 16 bases between.

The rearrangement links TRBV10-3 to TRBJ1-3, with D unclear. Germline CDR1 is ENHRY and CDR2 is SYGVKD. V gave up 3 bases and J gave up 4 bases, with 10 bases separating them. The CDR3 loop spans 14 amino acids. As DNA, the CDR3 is TGTGCCATCAGTGATGGGAGTACCGGAAACACCATATATTTT. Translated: CAISDGSTGNTIYF.

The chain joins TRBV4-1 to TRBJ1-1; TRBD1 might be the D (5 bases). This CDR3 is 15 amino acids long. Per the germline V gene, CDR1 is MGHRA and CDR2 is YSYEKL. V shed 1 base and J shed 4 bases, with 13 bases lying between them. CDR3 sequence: CASSQATGGITEAFF. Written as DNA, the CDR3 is TGCGCCAGCAGCCAAGCTACAGGTGGGATCACTGAAGCTTTCTTT.